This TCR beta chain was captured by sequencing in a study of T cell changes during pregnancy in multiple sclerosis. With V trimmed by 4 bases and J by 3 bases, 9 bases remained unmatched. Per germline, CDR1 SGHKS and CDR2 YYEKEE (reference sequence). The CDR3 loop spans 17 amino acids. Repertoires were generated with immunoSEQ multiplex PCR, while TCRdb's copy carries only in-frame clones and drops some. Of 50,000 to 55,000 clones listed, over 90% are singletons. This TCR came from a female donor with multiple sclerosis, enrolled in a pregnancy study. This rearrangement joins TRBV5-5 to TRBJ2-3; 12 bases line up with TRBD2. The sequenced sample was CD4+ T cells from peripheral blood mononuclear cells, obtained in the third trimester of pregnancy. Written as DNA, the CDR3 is TGTGCCAGCAGCCCAGGACTAGCGGGACTGATTACAGATACGCAGTATTTT. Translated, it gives CASSPGLAGLITDTQYF.